These 25 T cell receptor beta chains were sequenced from one sample in a study of T cell clonality in common variable immunodeficiency. This table comes from immunoSEQ multiplex PCR, and its TCRdb copy is limited to in-frame clones, with some not included. Sampling found 30,000 to 40,000 clones, none seen once. These TCRs are of unknown antigen specificity. Overall study findings and caveats: Reportedly, TCR beta sequences from common variable immunodeficiency showed fewer deletions and N-nucleotide insertions.

The material sequenced was peripheral blood mononuclear cells. These receptors all stem from a human donor with common variable immunodeficiency.

This clone was counted only a few times. The CDR3 end lies 3 residues beyond the end of the read and is filled in from the germline J gene. The V call is TRBV20-1, the J call TRBJ1-6; 9 bases align to TRBD1. CDR1 is DFQATT and CDR2 is SNEGSKA in the germline V gene (reference sequence). This CDR3 is built from 15 residues. With 2 bases clipped from V and 6 bases from J, the junction kept 5 bases outside the gene matches. CDR3 DNA (partial): TGCAGTGCTAGATTTCCGACAGGGGGTAATTCACCC. Encoded protein: CSARFPTGGNSP. From start to end, the CDR3 is CSARFPTGGNSPLHF.

This clone was detected a few times. With the read ending 3 residues before the CDR3 end, the germline J gene is used to fill in that end. This chain connects TRBV6-1 to TRBJ1-6; D not resolved. Germline values: CDR1 MNHNS, CDR2 SASEGT. This CDR3 comprises 15 residues. CDR3 amino acids: CASSGPGLDKSTLHF. The covered CDR3 bases are TGTGCCAGCAGTGGGCCTGGCCTAGATAAGTCAACC.

Worth noting for this clone: The read finishes 3 residues shy of the CDR3 end, and the germline J gene is used to complete it. V gene TRBV2 combines with J gene TRBJ2-7, with D possibly called TRBD1 or TRBD2 (6 bases each). The germline V gene has CDR1 SNHLY and CDR2 FYNNEI. The CDR3 extends over 16 amino acids. With 6 bases removed from V and 3 bases from J, the gap between germline ends came to 21 bases. CDR3 loop: CASSAGITTGYYEQYF. The part of the CDR3 DNA that was read is TGTGCCAGCAGCGCGGGAATTACGACAGGCTACTACGAG.

In the case of this clone: Read sequence stops 3 residues before the CDR3 end, and the germline J gene provides the missing end. The chain carries TRBV14 and TRBJ2-5; the D is unclear. Germline V gene data show CDR1 as SGHDN and CDR2 as FVKESK. The CDR3 spans 12 residues. The V end lost 5 bases, the J end lost 4 bases, and 8 bases lay between the germline ends. The part of the CDR3 DNA that was read is TGTGCCAGCAGCTCTGTCCGAGAGACC. Translation: CASSSVRET. The CDR3 reads in full as CASSSVRETQYF.

This clone was picked up a small number of times. CDR3 residues: CASSLNTGAGTEAFF. CDR3 bases read: TGTGCCAGCAGCTTAAATACAGGGGCAGGGACTGAA. The chain employs TRBV7-3 and TRBJ1-1, with TRBD1 identical over 7 bases. The read halts 3 residues ahead of the CDR3 end, with the missing end drawn from the germline J gene. J was trimmed by 5 bases and V by 1 base; bases with no gene match: 7. CDR3 size: 15 residues. Germline CDR1 and CDR2: SGHTA and FQGTGA.

By its share, this clone is medium-sized. The CDR3 end falls 3 residues outside the read, so it is completed with the germline J gene. The V call is TRBV20-1, the J call TRBJ2-1; TRBD1 is a possible D gene (6 bases). This CDR3 has 16 amino acids. Germline assignment: CDR1 DFQATT and CDR2 SNEGSKA (reference sequence). Trimming shortened V by 5 bases and J by 6 bases, and 23 bases separated the two germline ends. The CDR3 reads CSALPTGPLGINEQFF. CDR3 DNA (partial): TGCAGTGCTCTCCCGACAGGCCCCTTAGGCATCAATGAG.

As regards this clone: The missing CDR3 end, 3 residues past where the read stops, is filled in from the germline J gene. The genes are TRBV4-2 and TRBJ2-7, with 9 positions matching TRBD1. This CDR3 is built from 14 residues. V was clipped by 3 bases and J by 2 bases; unmatched bases: 2. The germline CDR1 and CDR2 sequences are LGHNA and YNFKEQ. The sequenced part of the CDR3 DNA is TGTGCCAGCAGCCAGGACAGGGGACCCTACGAG. Protein: CASSQDRGPYE. The entire CDR3 is CASSQDRGPYEQYF.

This clone has ten or more counts. The CDR3 goes on 3 residues after the read ends, and that part is filled in from the germline J gene. The chain combines TRBV11-3 with TRBJ1-2; a possible D gene is TRBD1 (6 bases). The CDR3 runs 13 residues. CDR1 is SGHNT, CDR2 YENEEA, per germline. Between the trimmed V and J ends, which lost 4 bases and 7 bases, there was a span of 13 bases. Incomplete CDR3 DNA: TGTGCCAGCAGCTGGTACAGGGCTAGTGGC. Translating it yields CASSWYRASG. In full, the CDR3 reads CASSWYRASGYTF.

This clone was counted between two and nine times. CDR3 DNA (partial): TGTGCCAGCAGCCGTCTACCGGGGGAAGCCGGGGAG. This sequence encodes CASSRLPGEAGE. The complete CDR3 sequence is CASSRLPGEAGELFF. This chain uses TRBV5-5 with TRBJ2-2; D may be TRBD2 (6 bases). Read data end 3 residues before the CDR3 end; the end is taken from the germline J gene. V was cut by 4 bases and J by 6 bases, with 16 bases left in between. The CDR3 has 15 residues. Germline lookup yields CDR1 SGHKS and CDR2 YYEKEE (reference sequence).

With regard to this clone: The DNA ends 3 residues before the CDR3 does, and the rest of the CDR3 is filled in from the germline J gene. The rearrangement uses TRBV2 and TRBJ2-7, with a weak D call TRBD1 (6 bases). Germline V gene sequence: CDR1 SNHLY, CDR2 FYNNEI. With 2 bases removed from V and 5 bases from J, the gap between germline ends came to 13 bases. The CDR3 is 14 residues long. The DNA read from the CDR3 is TGTGCCAGCAGTGAAATGGCAGGGGCGGACGAG. Its protein product is CASSEMAGADE. The CDR3 as a whole reads CASSEMAGADEQYF.

At least ten counts were recorded for this clone. Read coverage stops 3 residues before the CDR3 terminus; the germline J gene supplies the remainder. This sequence joins TRBV23-1 and TRBJ2-4; 10 bases match TRBD2. TRBV23-1 is given ORF status, its function remaining uncertain. CDR3 size: 20 residues. With 0 bases clipped from V and 2 bases from J, the junction kept 13 bases outside the gene matches. Incomplete CDR3 DNA: TGCGCCAGCAGTCAATCAGGAGCGGGAGGGCTCAGTCTAACCAAAAACATT. Residues: CASSQSGAGGLSLTKNI. In full, the CDR3 reads CASSQSGAGGLSLTKNIQYF.

In its sample, this clone was seen many times. From the germline J gene comes the end of the CDR3, since the read stops 3 residues before it. The rearrangement joins TRBV19 to TRBJ2-6; unclear D gene. Trimming cost V 7 bases and J 3 bases, with 16 bases left between them. Germline V gives CDR1 LNHDA, CDR2 SQIVND (reference sequence). The CDR3 loop spans 16 amino acids. CDR3 DNA (partial): TGTGCCAGTACTGGCCCCCACAGAAATGGGGCCAACGTC. Protein: CASTGPHRNGANV. The entire CDR3 is CASTGPHRNGANVLTF.

This clone was recorded many times. The CDR3 end lies 3 residues beyond the end of the read and is filled in from the germline J gene. V usage is TRBV6-2 or TRBV6-3 and J usage is TRBJ1-6, with TRBD1 matching over 9 bases. The CDR3 consists of 14 residues. From germline, CDR1 is MNHEY and CDR2 SVGEGT. V dropped 6 bases and J dropped 5; count of bases not matched to a gene: 2. The sequenced part of the CDR3 DNA is TGTGCCAGCAGGAGGACAGGGGATAATTCACCC. Protein product: CASRRTGDNSP. The whole CDR3 sequence reads CASRRTGDNSPLHF.

In this sample, this clone turned up a few times. The read ends 3 residues shy of where the CDR3 ends; the end is completed using the germline J gene. The V gene is TRBV19, the J gene TRBJ1-5; D possibly corresponds to TRBD1 (5 bases). Germline V CDR1 and CDR2: LNHDA, SQIVND (reference sequence). V lost 4 bases to trimming and J lost 0 bases, with 10 bases between them. This CDR3 is built from 15 residues. Partial CDR3 DNA: TGTGCCAGTAGTACCCGTGGGGCTAGCAATCAGCCC. Translation: CASSTRGASNQP. The whole CDR3 sequence is CASSTRGASNQPQHF. The full variable domain, its missing parts supplied by reference TRBV19 and TRBJ1-5, is DGGITQSPKYLFRKEGQNVTLSCEQNLNHDAMYWYRQDPGQGLRLIYYSQIVNDFQKGDIAEGYSVSREKKESFPLTVTSAQKNPTAFYLCASSTRGASNQPQHFGDGTRLSIL.

This clone was counted only a few times. The read ends 3 residues early relative to the CDR3; the germline J gene fills the gap. The V gene is TRBV7-9, the J gene TRBJ2-1, with D possibly TRBD1 on 6 matching bases. V lost 1 base and J 7 bases, leaving 8 bases between the germline ends. Germline V gives CDR1 SEHNR, CDR2 FQNEAQ (reference sequence). The CDR3 covers 13 residues. CDR3 bases read: TGTGCCAGCAGCTTAGATAGGGGGAATGAG. Translation gives CASSLDRGNE. The full CDR3 reads CASSLDRGNEQFF. The whole variable domain, remainder taken from reference TRBV7-9 and TRBJ2-1, is DTGVSQNPRHKITKRGQNVTFRCDPISEHNRLYWYRQTLGQGPEFLTYFQNEAQLEKSRLLSDRFSAERPKGSFSTLEIQRTEQGDSAMYLCASSLDRGNEQFFGPGTRLTVL.

The sequenced CDR3 bases are TGTGCCTGGAAACGCCCCCTGCGGGTGGGGGGGGAGACC. Translated, it gives CAWKRPLRVGGET. The entire CDR3 reads CAWKRPLRVGGETQYF. The V gene is TRBV30, the J gene TRBJ2-5; 7 bases align to TRBD2. The read stops 3 residues short of the end of the CDR3; the missing end is completed from the germline J gene. V trimming: 4 bases; J trimming: 5 bases; junction bases outside the gene matches: 16. CDR1 and CDR2 (germline): GTSNPN, SVGIG (reference sequence). The length of the CDR3 is 16 residues.

Many counts were recorded for this clone. The read comes to an end 3 residues before the CDR3 does, leaving the germline J gene to fill in the end. The chain recombines TRBV9 with TRBJ1-1, with D possibly TRBD1 on 6 matching bases. Trimming left V 3 bases short and J 0 bases short, with 9 bases between. The V gene's germline CDR1 is SGDLS and CDR2 YYNGEE. The CDR3 spans 14 residues. The CDR3 is CASSAGHMNTEAFF. CDR3 bases read: TGTGCCAGCAGCGCGGGACACATGAACACTGAA.

This clone was counted a few times. The observed sequence ends 3 residues before the CDR3 terminus, with the missing tail filled in from the germline J gene. The J gene is TRBJ1-5, the V gene TRBV7-2, with D maybe TRBD1 (5 bases). Germline CDR1 and CDR2: SGHTA and FQGNSA. The CDR3 is 17 amino acids. V lost 0 bases to trimming and J lost 4 bases, with 16 bases between them. The CDR3 loop is CASSLASGYGANQPQHF. The CDR3 bases that were read are TGTGCCAGCAGCTTAGCTTCAGGGTATGGGGCTAATCAGCCC.

This clone occurred many times. The sequence runs out 3 residues before the end of the CDR3; the remainder is reconstructed from the germline J gene. The genes are TRBV10-3 and TRBJ2-1; weak D call: TRBD2 (6 bases). The germline V gene has CDR1 ENHRY and CDR2 SYGVKD. The CDR3 is 12 residues long. The V and J ends lost 6 bases and 4 bases respectively, with 7 bases between them. The DNA read from the CDR3 is TGTGCCATCAGGAGCGGGTACAATGAG. Translated: CAIRSGYNE. The whole CDR3 protein reads CAIRSGYNEQFF.

This clone was counted many times. The read ends 3 residues shy of where the CDR3 ends; the end is completed using the germline J gene. The chain employs TRBV5-1 and TRBJ1-5; 7 positions agree with TRBD1. The CDR3 runs 18 residues. Losses at the gene ends were 3 bases for V and 4 bases for J; bases not matched to a gene: 16. From germline, CDR1 is SGHRS and CDR2 YFSETQ. CDR3 residues: CASSCTDRVSWENQPQHF. Incomplete CDR3 DNA: TGCGCCAGCAGCTGTACCGACAGGGTAAGTTGGGAGAATCAGCCC. The full variable domain, its missing parts supplied by reference TRBV5-1 and TRBJ1-5, is KAGVTQTPRYLIKTRGQQVTLSCSPISGHRSVSWYQQTPGQGLQFLFEYFSETQRNKGNFPGRFSGRQFSNSRSEMNVSTLELGDSALYLCASSCTDRVSWENQPQHFGDGTRLSIL.

The DNA read from the CDR3 is TGTGCCAGCAGCTTAGAAGCGGGGGCGAACACCGGGGAG. It codes for CASSLEAGANTGE. The full CDR3 sequence reads CASSLEAGANTGELFF. The gene calls are TRBV7-6 and TRBJ2-2; 8 nucleotides line up with TRBD2. Read data end 3 residues before the CDR3 end; the end is taken from the germline J gene. V lost 1 base and J lost 0; bases outside the gene matches: 1. The CDR3 covers 16 residues. Germline V lookup: CDR1 SGHVS, CDR2 FNYEAQ.

Remarks on this clone: The CDR3 end lies 3 residues beyond the end of the read and is filled in from the germline J gene. V and J are TRBV30 and TRBJ1-2, with D possibly being TRBD1 (6 bases). CDR1 and CDR2 (germline): GTSNPN, SVGIG (reference sequence). V was trimmed by 3 bases and J by 6 bases, leaving 17 bases between them. The CDR3 contains 14 residues. This CDR3 reads CAWRHRVTGDGYTF. The CDR3 bases that were read are TGTGCCTGGAGGCACAGGGTGACAGGTGATGGC.

A word on this clone: The CDR3 goes on 3 residues after the read ends, and that part is filled in from the germline J gene. V is TRBV7-9 and J is TRBJ2-5; D unclear. Deletions cut 4 bases from V and 2 bases from J, with 11 bases between. The CDR3 sequence is 14 residues long. Germline V CDR1 and CDR2: SEHNR, FQNEAQ (reference sequence). CDR3 DNA, as far as it was read: TGTGCCAGCAGCTCCTTGACACGACAAGAGACC. Translation: CASSSLTRQET. In full, the CDR3 is CASSSLTRQETQYF.

This clone has a handful of counts. Read coverage stops 3 residues before the CDR3 terminus; the germline J gene supplies the remainder. J is TRBJ2-1 and V is TRBV2; a weak D match, TRBD1 (6 bases). There are 13 residues in the CDR3. CDR1 is SNHLY, CDR2 FYNNEI, per germline. V was clipped by 5 bases and J by 4 bases, with 9 bases between them. The covered CDR3 bases are TGTGCCAGCAGTCCTGACAGGTACAATGAG. It translates to CASSPDRYNE. The whole CDR3 sequence reads CASSPDRYNEQFF.

A few counts support this clone. With the read ending 3 residues before the CDR3 end, the germline J gene is used to fill in that end. The V gene is TRBV7-2, the J gene TRBJ2-2; a possible D gene is TRBD2 (6 bases). This CDR3 has 16 amino acids. Per germline, CDR1 SGHTA and CDR2 FQGNSA. Trimming pared 0 bases from V and 2 bases from J, leaving 10 bases between. The chain's CDR3 is CASSLALGLNTGELFF. The DNA read from the CDR3 is TGTGCCAGCAGCTTAGCTTTAGGACTAAACACCGGGGAG.